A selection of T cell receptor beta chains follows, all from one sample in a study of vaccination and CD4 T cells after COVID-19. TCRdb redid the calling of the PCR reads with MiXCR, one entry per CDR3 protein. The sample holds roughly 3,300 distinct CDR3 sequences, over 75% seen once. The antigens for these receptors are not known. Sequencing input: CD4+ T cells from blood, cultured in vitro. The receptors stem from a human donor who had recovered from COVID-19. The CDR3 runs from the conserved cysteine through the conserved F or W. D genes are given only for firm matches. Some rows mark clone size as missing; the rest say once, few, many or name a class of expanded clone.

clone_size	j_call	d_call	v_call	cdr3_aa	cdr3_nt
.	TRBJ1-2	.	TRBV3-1	CASSQEYGYTF	TGTGCCAGCAGCCAGGAATATGGCTACACCTTC
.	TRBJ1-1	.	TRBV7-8	CASRPQGHTEAFF	TGTGCCAGCAGACCACAGGGCCACACTGAAGCTTTCTTT
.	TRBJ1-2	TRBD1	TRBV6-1	CASSQTRQGADYGYTF	TGTGCCAGCAGCCAAACCCGACAGGGGGCGGACTATGGCTACACCTTC
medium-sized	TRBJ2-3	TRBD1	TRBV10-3	CAIKGDPGQGSRDTQYF	TGTGCCATCAAGGGGGATCCGGGACAGGGATCAAGAGATACGCAGTATTTT
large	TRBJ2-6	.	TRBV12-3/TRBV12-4	CASRISSGANVLTF	TGTGCCAGTCGGATTAGCTCTGGGGCCAACGTCCTGACTTTC
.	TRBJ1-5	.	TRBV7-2	CASSLRVQANINQPQHF	TGTGCCAGCAGCTTACGAGTCCAGGCTAACATCAATCAGCCCCAGCATTTT
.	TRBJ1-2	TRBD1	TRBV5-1	CASSGGQGSFGYTF	TGCGCCAGCAGCGGGGGACAGGGGAGTTTCGGCTACACCTTC
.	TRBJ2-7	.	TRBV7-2	CASSSSREDEQYF	TGTGCCAGCAGCTCCTCCAGGGAGGACGAGCAGTACTTC
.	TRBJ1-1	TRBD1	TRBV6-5	CASSSGQGILNTEAFF	TGTGCCAGCAGTTCGGGACAGGGGATCTTGAACACTGAAGCTTTCTTT
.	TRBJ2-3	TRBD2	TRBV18	CASSSIAGPTTDTQYF	TGTGCCAGCTCATCAATAGCGGGGCCTACCACAGATACGCAGTATTTT
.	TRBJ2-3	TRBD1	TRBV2	CASRKTGTGSTDTQYF	TGTGCCAGCAGAAAAACCGGGACAGGGTCCACAGATACGCAGTATTTT
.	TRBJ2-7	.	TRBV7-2	CASSLGRSQYF	TGTGCCAGCAGCTTAGGGAGGAGTCAGTACTTC
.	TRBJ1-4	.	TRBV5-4	CASSLRIVGPSNEKLFF	TGTGCCAGCAGCTTAAGGATAGTAGGACCCAGTAATGAAAAACTGTTTTTT
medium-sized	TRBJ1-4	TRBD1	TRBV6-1	CASANGQGVEKLFF	TGTGCCAGCGCAAACGGACAGGGGGTTGAAAAACTGTTTTTT
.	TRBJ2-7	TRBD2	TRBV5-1	CASSLVSAGDYEQYF	TGCGCCAGCAGCTTAGTTTCGGCGGGGGACTACGAGCAGTACTTC
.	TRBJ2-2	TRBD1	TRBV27	CASTTPRTGVTGELFF	TGTGCCAGCACCACCCCGCGGACAGGGGTCACCGGGGAGCTGTTTTTT
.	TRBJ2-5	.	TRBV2	CASSKEATQYF	TGTGCCAGCAGTAAAGAGGCCACCCAGTACTTC
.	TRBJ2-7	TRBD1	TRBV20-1	CSALPRGRLRYEQYF	TGCAGTGCTTTACCCAGGGGGCGCTTAAGGTACGAGCAGTACTTC
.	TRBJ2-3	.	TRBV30	CAWGEAGADTDTQYF	TGTGCCTGGGGTGAGGCGGGGGCCGACACAGATACGCAGTATTTT
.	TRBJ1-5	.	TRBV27	CASSSGHNQPQHF	TGTGCCAGCAGTTCAGGGCACAATCAGCCCCAGCATTTT
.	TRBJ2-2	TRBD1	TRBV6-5	CASSYSGTGWTGELFF	TGTGCCAGCAGCTACTCCGGGACAGGGTGGACCGGGGAGCTGTTTTTT
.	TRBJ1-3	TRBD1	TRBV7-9	CASSLIGQGQNTIYF	TGTGCCAGCAGCTTAATAGGACAGGGACAGAACACCATATATTTT
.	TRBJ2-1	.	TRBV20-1	CSALWRGQYNEQFF	TGCAGTGCTCTGTGGAGGGGTCAATACAATGAGCAGTTCTTC
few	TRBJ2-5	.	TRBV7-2	CASSRGGPLLGGQETQYF	TGTGCCAGCAGCCGTGGGGGACCACTCCTCGGGGGACAAGAGACCCAGTACTTC
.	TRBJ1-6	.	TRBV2	CASSQTVSYNSPLHF	TGTGCCAGCAGCCAGACAGTCTCCTATAATTCACCCCTCCACTTT
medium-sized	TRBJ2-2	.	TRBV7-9	CASSLFLDRGAGELFF	TGTGCCAGCAGCTTGTTTCTGGACAGAGGGGCCGGGGAGCTGTTTTTT
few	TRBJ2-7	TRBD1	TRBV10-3	CAISPGQGDEQYF	TGTGCCATCAGCCCGGGACAGGGCGACGAGCAGTACTTC
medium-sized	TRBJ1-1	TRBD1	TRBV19	CASSPRGRYTEAFF	TGTGCCAGTAGTCCCAGGGGGCGGTACACTGAAGCTTTCTTT
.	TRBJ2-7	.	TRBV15	CATSREESSEQYF	TGTGCCACCAGCAGAGAGGAGAGTAGCGAGCAGTACTTC
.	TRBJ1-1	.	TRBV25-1	CASSHSQTNTEAFF	TGTGCCAGCAGTCATTCACAGACGAACACTGAAGCTTTCTTT